These T cell receptor beta chains were read from a single sample in a study of CD8 T cells in Susac syndrome. One entry per CDR3 protein results from TCRdb running MiXCR on the immunoSEQ multiplex PCR reads. The sample lists 150,000 to 200,000 distinct CDR3 sequences, 90% to 95% occurring once. Specimen: CD4+ T cells from PBMCs. The source of these receptors is a human donor with Susac syndrome. Each CDR3 is given with its conserved first and last residue. A D gene is named only where the DNA matches it firmly. Clone size is stated in some rows and not others, as once, few, many or a class when expanded.

TRBV4-3	TRBJ2-1	NA	TRBD2	TGCGCCAGCAGCCGAATGACTAGCGGGAGACAATACAATGAGCAGTTCTTC	CASSRMTSGRQYNEQFF
TRBV9	TRBJ1-1	NA	NA	TGTGCCAGCAGCTCGAGGACAGAGCCGAACACTGAAGCTTTCTTT	CASSSRTEPNTEAFF
TRBV15	TRBJ2-5	once	NA	TGTGCCACCAGCAAAGACAGGCGAGAGACCCAGTACTTC	CATSKDRRETQYF
TRBV29-1	TRBJ1-1	once	NA	TGCAGCGTTGTATGGACCCCAGGGATTTTCGGGGCGACTGAAGCTTTCTTT	CSVVWTPGIFGATEAFF
TRBV20-1	TRBJ2-5	NA	NA	TGCAGTGCTAGAGTACAGGGCTCCTGGGAAGAGACCCAGTACTTC	CSARVQGSWEETQYF
TRBV5-1	TRBJ2-2	NA	TRBD2	TGCGCCAGCAGCAGGACCGGGACTAGCGTTACCGGGGAGCTGTTTTTT	CASSRTGTSVTGELFF
TRBV24-1	TRBJ2-3	NA	TRBD2	TGTGCCACCAGTGATACTAGCGGGGAGACAGATACGCAGTATTTT	CATSDTSGETDTQYF
TRBV7-9	TRBJ1-1	NA	NA	TGTGCCAGCAGCCGAGGGCGGGTTTTTGAAGCTTTCTTT	CASSRGRVFEAFF
TRBV30	TRBJ1-4	NA	NA	TGTGCCTGGAGCAACTCCCGACAGATTGAAAAACTGTTTTTT	CAWSNSRQIEKLFF
TRBV29-1	TRBJ1-1	NA	TRBD1	TGCAGCGTTGAAGGGACAGGGAACACTGAAGCTTTCTTT	CSVEGTGNTEAFF
TRBV12-3/TRBV12-4	TRBJ2-1	NA	NA	TGTGCCAGCGGGTCGGGGACGGTGTCCTACAATGAGCAGTTCTTC	CASGSGTVSYNEQFF
TRBV28	TRBJ2-3	NA	NA	TGTGCCAGCAGTTTATTGGGCAGGGGATTCACAGATACGCAGTATTTT	CASSLLGRGFTDTQYF
TRBV11-2	TRBJ2-7	NA	NA	TGTGCCAGCAGCACGGACGGTTTGAGCTCCTACGAGCAGTACTTC	CASSTDGLSSYEQYF
TRBV2	TRBJ2-3	NA	NA	TGTGCCAGCAAGGCGGATGCAACAGATACGCAGTATTTT	CASKADATDTQYF
TRBV18	TRBJ1-1	NA	NA	TGTGCCAGCTCACGGTCTGGCGGGCTGGTCACTGAAGCTTTCTTT	CASSRSGGLVTEAFF
TRBV4-2	TRBJ1-4	NA	NA	TGTGCCAGCAGAGGTATAGGAGCTGAAAAACTGTTTTTT	CASRGIGAEKLFF
TRBV7-2	TRBJ2-5	once	TRBD2	TGTGCCAGCAGCCAAGCCCGGGGACTAGCGGGAGAGACCCAGTACTTC	CASSQARGLAGETQYF
TRBV2	TRBJ2-2	NA	TRBD1	TGTGCCAGCAAGGACAGGTCCAACACCGGGGAGCTGTTTTTT	CASKDRSNTGELFF